The T cell receptor (beta chain) under discussion was sequenced for a study of cytomegalovirus exposure and HLA in healthy donors. Study observations and caveats: Whilst most TCR sequences proved rare, a subset of public TCRs occurred across many donors.

V lost 2 bases, J lost 5 bases, and 10 bases lay in between. The CDR3 is 13 amino acids. From germline, CDR1 is MNHEY and CDR2 SMNVEV (reference sequence). Primers for the PCR totalled 60 Vbeta and 13 Jbeta. Sequencing used immunoSEQ multiplex PCR; TCRdb keeps in-frame clones, though not all of them. This sample carries fewer than 150,000 clones, around 80% of them seen once, and the ten largest clones take about 0.22%. About this clone: Its antigen is not identified.

The TCR comes from a man aged 50 or older in good health and CMV-seronegative. Sequences were obtained from PBMCs. V is TRBV27 and J is TRBJ2-7; maybe TRBD1 (6 bases). This CDR3 is CASSLTGIHEQYF. The CDR3 nucleotides are TGTGCCAGCAGTTTAACAGGGATCCACGAGCAGTACTTC.